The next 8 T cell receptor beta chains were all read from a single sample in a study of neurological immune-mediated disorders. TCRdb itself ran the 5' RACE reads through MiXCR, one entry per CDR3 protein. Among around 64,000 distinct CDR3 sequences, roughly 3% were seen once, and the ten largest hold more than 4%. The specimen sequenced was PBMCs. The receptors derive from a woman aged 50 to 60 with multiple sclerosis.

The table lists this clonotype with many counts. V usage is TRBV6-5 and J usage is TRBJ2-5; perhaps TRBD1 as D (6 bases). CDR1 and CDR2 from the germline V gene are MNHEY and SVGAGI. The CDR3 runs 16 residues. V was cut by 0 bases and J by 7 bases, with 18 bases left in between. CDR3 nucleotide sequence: TGTGCCAGCAGTTACTCATTTCAGGGGCAGATTGGGACCCAGTACTTC. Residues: CASSYSFQGQIGTQYF.

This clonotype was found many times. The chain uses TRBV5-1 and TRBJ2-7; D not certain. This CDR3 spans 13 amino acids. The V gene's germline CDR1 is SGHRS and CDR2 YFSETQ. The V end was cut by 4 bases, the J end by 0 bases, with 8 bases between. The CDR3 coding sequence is TGCGCCAGCAGCCCCGGACCCTCCTACGAGCAGTACTTC. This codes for CASSPGPSYEQYF.

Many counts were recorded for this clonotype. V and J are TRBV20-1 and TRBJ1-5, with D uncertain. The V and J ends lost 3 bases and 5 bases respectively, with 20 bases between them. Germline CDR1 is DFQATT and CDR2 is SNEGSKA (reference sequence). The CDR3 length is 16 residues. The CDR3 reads CSASHPDRRLDQPQHF. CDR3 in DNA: TGCAGTGCTAGTCACCCGGATAGAAGATTAGATCAGCCCCAGCATTTT.

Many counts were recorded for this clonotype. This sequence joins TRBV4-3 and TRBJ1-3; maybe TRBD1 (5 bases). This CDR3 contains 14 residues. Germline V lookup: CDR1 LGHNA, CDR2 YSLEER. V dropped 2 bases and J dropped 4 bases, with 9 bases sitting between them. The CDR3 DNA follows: TGCGCCAGCAGCCAACGGTACAGGGGAAACACCATATATTTT. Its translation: CASSQRYRGNTIYF.

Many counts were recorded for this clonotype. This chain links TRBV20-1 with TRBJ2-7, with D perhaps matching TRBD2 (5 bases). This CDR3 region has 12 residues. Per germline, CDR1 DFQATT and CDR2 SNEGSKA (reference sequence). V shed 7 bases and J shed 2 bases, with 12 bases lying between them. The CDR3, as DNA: TGCAGTGTTCCGGGGTACCCCTACGAGCAGTACGTC. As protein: CSVPGYPYEQYV.

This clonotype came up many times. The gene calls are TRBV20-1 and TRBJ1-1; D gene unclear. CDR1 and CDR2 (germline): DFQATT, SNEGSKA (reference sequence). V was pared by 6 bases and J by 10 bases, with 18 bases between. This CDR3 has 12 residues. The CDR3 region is CSALSWEGVAFF. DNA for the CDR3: TGCAGTGCCCTTTCTTGGGAAGGAGTAGCTTTCTTT.

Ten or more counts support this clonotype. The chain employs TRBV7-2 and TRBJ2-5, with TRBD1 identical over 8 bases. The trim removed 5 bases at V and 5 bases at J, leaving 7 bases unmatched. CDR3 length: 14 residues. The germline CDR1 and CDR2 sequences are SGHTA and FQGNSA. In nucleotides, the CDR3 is TGTGCCAGCAGCCCGGACAGGGCTCGGGAGACCCAGTACTTC. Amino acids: CASSPDRARETQYF.

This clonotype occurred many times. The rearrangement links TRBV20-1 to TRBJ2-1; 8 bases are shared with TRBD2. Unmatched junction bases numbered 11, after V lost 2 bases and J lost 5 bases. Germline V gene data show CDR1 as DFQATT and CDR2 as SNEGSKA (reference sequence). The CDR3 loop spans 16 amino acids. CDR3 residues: CSARTTGRGNNNEQFF. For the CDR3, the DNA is TGCAGTGCTAGAACCACCGGGAGGGGGAATAACAATGAGCAGTTCTTC.